The 17 T cell receptor beta chains in this list originate from one sample, sequenced in a study of CD8 T cells in Susac syndrome (dated 2019 in TCRdb). Preparation of the library involved the immunoSEQ multiplex PCR assay. RNA was extracted with the RNeasy kit and roughly 0.45 to 1 ug was reverse transcribed using random hexamers. The raw public data were reprocessed by TCRdb itself: fastp quality trimming at Q25, MiXCR clonotype calling, in-frame beta chains only. For every CDR3 protein sequence, its rows merge into one entry that carries the most common genes and DNA. This sample is represented by 100,000 to 150,000 distinct CDR3 sequences; over 85% of them were singletons. In total, the top ten clones hold roughly 0.29% of the sample. Input material: CD8+ T cells from PBMCs. The receptors here all came from a human donor with multiple sclerosis.

This chain joins TRBV9 and TRBJ2-2; 11 nucleotides line up with TRBD2. Trimming removed 4 bases from V and 4 bases from J; junction bases left unmatched: 6. This CDR3 comprises 16 residues. Germline CDR1 reads SGDLS; CDR2 reads YYNGEE. This CDR3 is CASSSTSGRGTGELFF. For the CDR3, the DNA is TGTGCCAGCAGCTCAACTAGCGGGAGAGGCACCGGGGAGCTGTTTTTT. Together with reference TRBV9 and TRBJ2-2, the CDR3 gives the full variable domain: DSGVTQTPKHLITATGQRVTLRCSPRSGDLSVYWYQQSLDQGLQFLIQYYNGEERAKGNILERFSAQQFPDLHSELNLSSLELGDSALYFCASSSTSGRGTGELFFGEGSRLTVL.

V and J are TRBV15 and TRBJ1-1, with D possibly being TRBD1 (5 bases). The CDR3 runs 15 residues. The germline V gene encodes CDR1 LNHNV and CDR2 YYDKDF (reference sequence). Trimming took off 7 bases at V and 5 bases at J, with 20 bases between the two ends. The CDR3 sequence is CATTPEGDLRTEAFF. The CDR3 DNA reads as TGTGCCACCACACCGGAAGGGGACCTGAGGACTGAAGCTTTCTTT.

The V call is TRBV7-9, the J call TRBJ2-2; TRBD1 aligns across 7 bases. Unmatched junction bases numbered 10, after V lost 6 bases and J lost 6 bases. The CDR3 loop spans 15 amino acids. In germline, CDR1 is SEHNR, CDR2 FQNEAQ (reference sequence). This CDR3 reads CASRGSGGRAGELFF. In nucleotides, the CDR3 is TGTGCCAGCAGGGGATCAGGGGGTCGTGCCGGGGAGCTGTTTTTT. Drawing the rest from reference TRBV7-9 and TRBJ2-2, the complete variable domain is DTGVSQNPRHKITKRGQNVTFRCDPISEHNRLYWYRQTLGQGPEFLTYFQNEAQLEKSRLLSDRFSAERPKGSFSTLEIQRTEQGDSAMYLCASRGSGGRAGELFFGEGSRLTVL.

The gene calls are TRBV7-3 and TRBJ1-1, with D possibly being TRBD1 (5 bases). Per the germline V gene, CDR1 is SGHTA and CDR2 is FQGTGA. Trimming left V 1 base short and J 0 bases short, with 15 bases between. The CDR3 consists of 17 residues. In DNA, the CDR3 is TGTGCCAGCAGCTTAAAACGGGGCCGTCTCCTGAACACTGAAGCTTTCTTT. Amino acids: CASSLKRGRLLNTEAFF.

This sequence joins TRBV5-1 and TRBJ2-7; D is undetermined. This CDR3 has 15 residues. Germline V CDR1 and CDR2: SGHRS, YFSETQ. Between the trimmed V and J ends, which lost 3 bases and 5 bases, there was a span of 18 bases. The CDR3 sequence is CASSCRGRNRDEQYV. The DNA for the CDR3 is TGCGCCAGCAGCTGCAGAGGCAGGAATCGGGACGAGCAGTACGTC.

The chain recombines TRBV20-1 with TRBJ1-2; D is uncertain. V lost 0 bases and J 5 bases, leaving 13 bases between the germline ends. This CDR3 is 14 amino acids long. The V gene's germline CDR1 is DFQATT and CDR2 SNEGSKA (reference sequence). CDR3 amino acids: CSARDRGTIYGYTF. CDR3 DNA: TGCAGTGCTAGAGACAGAGGTACGATTTATGGCTACACCTTC.

The chain is built from TRBV9 and TRBJ2-7, with D tentatively TRBD1 (6 bases). The CDR3 loop spans 13 amino acids. Germline V gene sequence: CDR1 SGDLS, CDR2 YYNGEE. V gave up 0 bases and J gave up 5 bases, with 9 bases separating them. The CDR3 DNA is TGTGCCAGCAGCGTAGGAGAGGGGGACGAGCAGTACTTC. Its protein product is CASSVGEGDEQYF.

The CDR3 sequence: CASSLLTSESTDTQYF. The CDR3 DNA reads TGTGCCAGCAGCCTCCTGACTAGCGAGAGCACAGATACGCAGTATTTT. The chain links TRBV13 to TRBJ2-3; 8 nucleotides match TRBD2. From germline, CDR1 is PRHDT and CDR2 FYEKMQ (reference sequence). J lost 0 bases, V lost 5 bases, and 7 bases had no gene match. The CDR3 consists of 16 residues.

The chain is built from TRBV30 and TRBJ1-1; no clear D gene. CDR3 length: 12 residues. Trimming removed 2 bases at V and 5 bases at J, with 9 bases between. Looked up from germline, CDR1 is GTSNPN and CDR2 is SVGIG (reference sequence). CDR3 sequence reads: CAWSPLGTEAFF. CDR3 DNA sequence: TGTGCCTGGAGTCCACTGGGGACTGAAGCTTTCTTT. Full variable domain (rest looked up from reference TRBV30 and TRBJ1-1): SQTIHQWPATLVQPVGSPLSLECTVEGTSNPNLYWYRQAAGRGLQLLFYSVGIGQISSEVPQNLSASRPQDRQFILSSKKLLLSDSGFYLCAWSPLGTEAFFGQGTRLTVV.

The chain combines TRBV4-2 with TRBJ2-2; D unresolved. The germline gives CDR1 LGHNA, CDR2 YNFKEQ. The CDR3 is made up of 17 amino acids. V gave up 3 bases and J gave up 5 bases, with 19 bases separating them. The CDR3 region has the DNA TGTGCCAGCAGCCATGATCTGGGTAACATTCGGACCGGGGAGCTGTTTTTT. Encoded protein: CASSHDLGNIRTGELFF.

The rearrangement uses TRBV5-1 and TRBJ2-2, with 7 bases that match TRBD2. Germline-derived CDR1 and CDR2 are SGHRS and YFSETQ. V dropped 0 bases and J dropped 6; count of bases not matched to a gene: 2. CDR3 size: 14 residues. The CDR3 nucleotides read TGCGCCAGCAGCTTGGCCGCGGGGGCCGGGGAGCTGTTTTTT. Translation gives CASSLAAGAGELFF.

In DNA, the CDR3 is TGTGCCAGCAGCCACCCATCCTACGAGCAGTACTTC. Translating gives CASSHPSYEQYF. V gene TRBV11-2 combines with J gene TRBJ2-7; D remains ambiguous. Germline CDR1 SGHAT, CDR2 FQNNGV. V was cut by 5 bases and J by 1 base, with 6 bases left in between. The CDR3 loop spans 12 amino acids. The full variable domain, its missing parts supplied by reference TRBV11-2 and TRBJ2-7, is EAGVAQSPRYKIIEKRQSVAFWCNPISGHATLYWYQQILGQGPKLLIQFQNNGVVDDSQLPKDRFSAERLKGVDSTLKIQPAKLEDSAVYLCASSHPSYEQYFGPGTRLTVT.

This chain uses TRBV7-9 with TRBJ2-4; D gene unclear. The CDR3 covers 14 residues. Trimming took off 5 bases at V and 2 bases at J, with 10 bases between the two ends. The germline CDR1 and CDR2 sequences are SEHNR and FQNEAQ (reference sequence). The CDR3 nucleotides are TGTGCCAGCAGCGGCGACACCTCCAAAAACATTCAGTACTTC. It is translated as CASSGDTSKNIQYF.

J is TRBJ2-5 and V is TRBV7-9; a weak D match, TRBD2 (5 bases). The CDR3 runs 15 residues. Germline assignment: CDR1 SEHNR and CDR2 FQNEAQ (reference sequence). V lost 5 bases and J 4 bases, leaving 17 bases between the germline ends. The CDR3 region is CASSPRTGKGETQYF. Written as DNA, the CDR3 is TGTGCCAGCAGCCCACGGACGGGGAAGGGAGAGACCCAGTACTTC.

The chain uses TRBV7-9 and TRBJ2-1; TRBD1 aligns across 8 bases. Germline V gene lookup returns CDR1 SEHNR and CDR2 FQNEAQ (reference sequence). This CDR3 is built from 17 residues. J gave up 8 bases and V 5 bases, and 17 bases lay outside the gene matches. This CDR3 is CASSTDQGQDNFDEQFF. The CDR3 DNA reads TGTGCCAGCAGCACGGATCAGGGACAGGACAACTTCGATGAGCAGTTCTTC. The whole variable domain, remainder taken from reference TRBV7-9 and TRBJ2-1, is DTGVSQNPRHKITKRGQNVTFRCDPISEHNRLYWYRQTLGQGPEFLTYFQNEAQLEKSRLLSDRFSAERPKGSFSTLEIQRTEQGDSAMYLCASSTDQGQDNFDEQFFGPGTRLTVL.

The CDR3 sequence is CASSEARGQGYNQPQHF. The DNA of the CDR3 is TGTGCCAGCAGTGAAGCGCGGGGACAGGGATACAATCAGCCCCAGCATTTT. The chain recombines TRBV6-1 with TRBJ1-5, with 9 positions matching TRBD1. Losses at the gene ends were 0 bases for V and 3 bases for J; bases not matched to a gene: 6. This CDR3 is built from 17 residues. CDR1 MNHNS and CDR2 SASEGT come from the germline V gene.

V and J are TRBV3-1 and TRBJ1-2; possibly TRBD1 for D (5 bases). Trimming cost V 2 bases and J 3 bases, with 10 bases left between them. There are 14 residues in the CDR3. Germline V lookup: CDR1 LGHDT, CDR2 YNNKEL (reference sequence). The CDR3 reads CASSQLDSYYGYTF. Written as DNA, the CDR3 is TGTGCCAGCAGCCAACTCGACAGCTACTATGGCTACACCTTC.